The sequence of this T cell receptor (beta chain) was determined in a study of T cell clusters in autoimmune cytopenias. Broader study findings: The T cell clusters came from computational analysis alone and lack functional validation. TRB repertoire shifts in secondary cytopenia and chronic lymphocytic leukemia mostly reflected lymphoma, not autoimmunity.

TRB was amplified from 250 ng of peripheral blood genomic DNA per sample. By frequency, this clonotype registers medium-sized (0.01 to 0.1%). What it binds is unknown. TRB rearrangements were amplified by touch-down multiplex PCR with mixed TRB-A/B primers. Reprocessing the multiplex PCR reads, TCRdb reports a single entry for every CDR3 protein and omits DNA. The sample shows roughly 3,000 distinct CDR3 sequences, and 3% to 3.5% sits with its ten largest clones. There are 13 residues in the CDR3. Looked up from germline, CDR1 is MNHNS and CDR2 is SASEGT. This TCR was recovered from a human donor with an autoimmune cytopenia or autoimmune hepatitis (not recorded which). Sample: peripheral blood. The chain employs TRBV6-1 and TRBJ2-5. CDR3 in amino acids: CASSEWGQETQYF.